These 30 T cell receptor beta chains share one sample of origin, sequenced in a study of Ad26.COV2.S vaccination and SARS-CoV-2 variants. The treatment denotes: around 19 received Ad26.COV2.S at low or high dose, single or two shots; roughly five received placebo; per-sample allocation not given. Following the first vaccine or placebo injection, samples were taken on day 63. The repertoire was sequenced with immunoSEQ multiplex PCR; TCRdb's copy has only in-frame clones and lacks some. Here the sample spans 300,000 to 350,000 clones, 80% to 90% being singletons. Sequenced material: peripheral blood, taken in a trial of Ad26.COV2.S vaccine versus placebo. The source of these receptors is a person between 18 and 59 years old who received the Ad26.COV2.S COVID-19 vaccine or a placebo.

The gene calls are TRBV6-5 and TRBJ2-2; TRBD2 matches 7 bases. The CDR3 covers 14 residues. CDR1 is MNHEY and CDR2 is SVGAGI in the germline V gene. Germline trimming cut 2 bases from V and 7 bases from J; bases unmatched to any gene: 4. CDR3 sequence: CASSYLRGIGELFF. CDR3 nucleotide sequence: TGTGCCAGCAGTTACCTGCGGGGGATCGGGGAGCTGTTTTTT.

The V and J genes are TRBV27 and TRBJ2-7, with TRBD1 identical over 8 bases. Germline V gene lookup returns CDR1 MNHEY and CDR2 SMNVEV (reference sequence). J lost 5 bases, V lost 3 bases, and 12 bases had no gene match. CDR3 length equals 16 residues. CDR3 bases: TGTGCCAGCAGTTTCTTTCCGAGACAGGGGTCCCACGAGCAGTACTTC. Residues: CASSFFPRQGSHEQYF.

The chain links TRBV3-1 (or the pseudogene TRBV3-2) to TRBJ2-7, with TRBD2 matching 10 bases. J lost 4 bases, V lost 2 bases, and 2 bases had no gene match. The CDR3 runs to 14 residues. Germline CDR1 and CDR2: LGHDT and YNNKEL (reference sequence). The CDR3 protein is CASSQLAGAYEQYF. In DNA, the CDR3 is TGTGCCAGCAGCCAACTAGCGGGGGCGTACGAGCAGTACTTC.

V gene TRBV7-9 combines with J gene TRBJ2-7; D remains ambiguous. The CDR3 sequence is 16 residues long. With 1 base removed from V and 1 base from J, the gap between germline ends came to 14 bases. Germline CDR1 and CDR2: SEHNR and FQNEAQ (reference sequence). This chain's CDR3 is CASSLDIALTSYEQYF. The CDR3 DNA reads as TGTGCCAGCAGCTTAGATATAGCCCTAACTTCCTACGAGCAGTACTTC.

The chain links TRBV6-5 to TRBJ1-4; no definite D call. Germline lookup yields CDR1 MNHEY and CDR2 SVGAGI. The length of the CDR3 is 13 residues. Trimming removed 6 bases at V and 8 bases at J, with 13 bases between. The DNA for the CDR3 is TGTGCCAGCAGCGCCGTAGGGTACGAAAAACTGTTTTTT. Translating it yields CASSAVGYEKLFF.

The chain couples TRBV7-2 to TRBJ1-6; D ambiguous. Germline lookup yields CDR1 SGHTA and CDR2 FQGNSA. The CDR3 extends over 13 amino acids. The V and J ends lost 1 base and 6 bases respectively, with 4 bases between them. The DNA of the CDR3 is TGTGCCAGCAGCTTAGACAGTAATTCACCCCTCCACTTT. Encoded protein: CASSLDSNSPLHF.

The chain employs TRBV5-1 and TRBJ1-6; weak D call: TRBD1 (5 bases). CDR3 size: 17 residues. V was clipped by 4 bases and J by 0 bases, with 14 bases between them. Germline V CDR1 and CDR2: SGHRS, YFSETQ. CDR3 residues: CASSPGPTSSYNSPLHF. The DNA of the CDR3 is TGCGCCAGCAGCCCGGGACCAACGAGCTCCTATAATTCACCCCTCCACTTT.

The rearrangement links TRBV6-2 or TRBV6-3 to TRBJ1-5; D gene uncertain. The CDR3 is 15 amino acids. Germline CDR1 MNHEY, CDR2 SVGEGT. V gave up 5 bases and J gave up 9 bases, with 20 bases separating them. The CDR3 DNA reads TGTGCCAGCAGTCCACCTAGGTCCCGAGATAGGCCCCAGCATTTT. This sequence encodes CASSPPRSRDRPQHF.

V and J are TRBV3-1 (or the pseudogene TRBV3-2) and TRBJ2-1, with D perhaps TRBD1 (5 bases). CDR1 is LGHDT, CDR2 YNNKEL, per germline (reference sequence). Trimming shortened V by 0 bases and J by 4 bases, and 10 bases separated the two germline ends. CDR3 size: 15 residues. CDR3: CASSQDPDSYNEQFF. CDR3 sequence (DNA): TGTGCCAGCAGCCAAGATCCCGACAGTTACAATGAGCAGTTCTTC.

The V gene is TRBV18, the J gene TRBJ2-5, with a possible D match to TRBD1 (6 bases). The V and J ends lost 2 bases and 0 bases respectively, with 10 bases between them. Germline CDR1 and CDR2: KGHSH and LQKENI. There are 15 residues in the CDR3. DNA for the CDR3: TGTGCCAGCTCACCAAGGAACAGGGACCAAGAGACCCAGTACTTC. Amino acids: CASSPRNRDQETQYF. The entire variable domain, with the rest obtained from reference TRBV18 and TRBJ2-5, is as follows: NAGVMQNPRHLVRRRGQEARLRCSPMKGHSHVYWYRQLPEEGLKFMVYLQKENIIDESGMPKERFSAEFPKEGPSILRIQQVVRGDSAAYFCASSPRNRDQETQYFGPGTRLLVL.

The rearrangement links TRBV5-4 to TRBJ2-1; 7 nucleotides match TRBD2. V trimming: 0 bases; J trimming: 6 bases; junction bases outside the gene matches: 9. CDR3 length: 16 amino acids. Looked up from germline, CDR1 is SGHNT and CDR2 is YYREEE (reference sequence). DNA of the CDR3: TGTGCCAGCAGCTTGGCGGGCGGGAGCGTTGGCAATGAGCAGTTCTTC. Translated: CASSLAGGSVGNEQFF. Full variable domain (outside the CDR3, taken from reference TRBV5-4 and TRBJ2-1): ETGVTQSPTHLIKTRGQQVTLRCSSQSGHNTVSWYQQALGQGPQFIFQYYREEENGRGNFPPRFSGLQFPNYSSELNVNALELDDSALYLCASSLAGGSVGNEQFFGPGTRLTVL.

This clone was seen many times. The rearrangement uses TRBV6-5 and TRBJ1-5; unclear D gene. CDR3 size: 14 residues. Trimming stripped 6 bases from V and 0 bases from J, with 9 bases between. The germline V gene encodes CDR1 MNHEY and CDR2 SVGAGI. CDR3 residues: CASRRHDSNQPQHF. CDR3 sequence (DNA): TGTGCCAGCAGGAGACACGATAGCAATCAGCCCCAGCATTTT.

In the case of this clone: Other DNA sequences of this sample code for an identical CDR3. V is TRBV10-3 and J is TRBJ2-7; D not resolved. The germline gives CDR1 ENHRY, CDR2 SYGVKD. The CDR3 extends over 11 amino acids. Trimming removed 2 bases at V and 3 bases at J, with 2 bases between. Here the CDR3 reads CAISEGYEQYF. The CDR3 DNA is TGTGCCATCAGTGAGGGCTACGAGCAGTACTTC.

The chain joins TRBV11-2 to TRBJ2-3; no clear D gene. The CDR3 covers 12 residues. Trimming removed 5 bases at V and 0 bases at J, with 3 bases between. Germline V lookup: CDR1 SGHAT, CDR2 FQNNGV. The CDR3 is CASSLSTDTQYF. The CDR3 DNA follows: TGTGCCAGCAGCCTGAGCACAGATACGCAGTATTTT.

This chain connects TRBV19 to TRBJ2-7, with 7 bases identical to TRBD1. With V trimmed by 4 bases and J by 7 bases, 7 bases remained unmatched. This CDR3 has 13 residues. Germline lookup yields CDR1 LNHDA and CDR2 SQIVND (reference sequence). This chain's CDR3 is CASSTTGDREQYF. DNA for the CDR3: TGTGCCAGTAGTACAACAGGGGATCGGGAGCAGTACTTC. The complete variable domain, with remaining parts taken from reference TRBV19 and TRBJ2-7, reads DGGITQSPKYLFRKEGQNVTLSCEQNLNHDAMYWYRQDPGQGLRLIYYSQIVNDFQKGDIAEGYSVSREKKESFPLTVTSAQKNPTAFYLCASSTTGDREQYFGPGTRLTVT.

CDR3 sequence (DNA): TGTGCCAGCAGTGTTACCGGGACAGTAACAGATACGCAGTATTTT. It codes for CASSVTGTVTDTQYF. This chain connects TRBV25-1 to TRBJ2-3; TRBD1 matches 7 bases. CDR1 is MGHDK and CDR2 is SYGVNS in the germline V gene. This CDR3 contains 15 residues. V was clipped by 4 bases and J by 3 bases; unmatched bases: 7.

The rearrangement links TRBV5-1 to TRBJ2-7; the D is unclear. The germline CDR1 and CDR2 sequences are SGHRS and YFSETQ. The CDR3 is 15 residues long. V shed 0 bases and J shed 0 bases, with 10 bases lying between them. The CDR3, as DNA: TGCGCCAGCAGCTTGGGGACGGATAGCTCCTACGAGCAGTACTTC. This gives the protein CASSLGTDSSYEQYF.

J is TRBJ2-3 and V is TRBV5-1, with D possibly being TRBD1 or TRBD2 (5 bases each). The CDR3 extends over 15 amino acids. Germline values: CDR1 SGHRS, CDR2 YFSETQ. Trimming removed 0 bases from V and 2 bases from J, with 10 bases in between. This chain's CDR3 is CASSLDGGATDTQYF. In DNA, the CDR3 is TGCGCCAGCAGCTTGGATGGGGGAGCCACAGATACGCAGTATTTT.

V is TRBV19 and J is TRBJ2-2; D gene unclear. The ends were cut back, 6 bases at V and 0 bases at J, with 8 bases in the middle. CDR3 length equals 14 residues. Germline V gene data show CDR1 as LNHDA and CDR2 as SQIVND (reference sequence). CDR3 DNA sequence: TGTGCCAGTAGCCGGGTCTCGAACACCGGGGAGCTGTTTTTT. It codes for CASSRVSNTGELFF.

This chain links TRBV19 with TRBJ2-1; TRBD1 matches 8 bases. V lost 0 bases, J lost 0 bases, and 1 base stayed unmatched. The CDR3 consists of 16 residues. Germline values: CDR1 LNHDA, CDR2 SQIVND (reference sequence). In DNA, the CDR3 is TGTGCCAGTAGTATAGAAACAGGGGGCTCCTACAATGAGCAGTTCTTC. Translated, it gives CASSIETGGSYNEQFF. Using reference TRBV19 and TRBJ2-1 for the parts outside the CDR3, the full variable domain is DGGITQSPKYLFRKEGQNVTLSCEQNLNHDAMYWYRQDPGQGLRLIYYSQIVNDFQKGDIAEGYSVSREKKESFPLTVTSAQKNPTAFYLCASSIETGGSYNEQFFGPGTRLTVL.

The DNA for the CDR3 is TGCGCCAGCAGCTTGGCCCGGGCTAGAACGACCTACGAGCAGTACTTC. Protein: CASSLARARTTYEQYF. The chain recombines TRBV5-1 with TRBJ2-7; D is ambiguous. The CDR3 is 16 amino acids. V was clipped by 0 bases and J by 2 bases, with 15 bases between them. Germline V gene sequence: CDR1 SGHRS, CDR2 YFSETQ. Full variable domain (remainder filled in from reference TRBV5-1 and TRBJ2-7): KAGVTQTPRYLIKTRGQQVTLSCSPISGHRSVSWYQQTPGQGLQFLFEYFSETQRNKGNFPGRFSGRQFSNSRSEMNVSTLELGDSALYLCASSLARARTTYEQYFGPGTRLTVT.

The chain carries TRBV14 and TRBJ2-7; TRBD1 aligns across 7 bases. CDR1 and CDR2 from the germline V gene are SGHDN and FVKESK. The CDR3 extends over 15 amino acids. Trimming at V came to 3 bases and at J to 0 bases, leaving 5 bases not matched to a gene. The CDR3 spells CASSQTGSSSYEQYF. CDR3 DNA sequence: TGTGCCAGCAGCCAGACAGGGTCTAGCTCCTACGAGCAGTACTTC.

The chain joins TRBV6-6 to TRBJ2-1; 11 bases match TRBD2. V shed 5 bases and J 8 bases; nucleotides not matched to a gene: 8. From germline, CDR1 is MNHNY and CDR2 SVGAGI (reference sequence). The CDR3 covers 15 residues. The CDR3 DNA follows: TGTGCCAGCAGTGGTCCCCTAGCGGGGGGCTATGAGCAGTTCTTC. The encoded protein is CASSGPLAGGYEQFF.

The chain joins TRBV28 to TRBJ1-5; D perhaps matches TRBD1 (5 bases). This CDR3 has 16 amino acids. Looked up from germline, CDR1 is MDHEN and CDR2 is SYDVKM. The V end was cut by 6 bases, the J end by 0 bases, with 15 bases between. In nucleotides, the CDR3 is TGTGCCAGCAGCTCAGACAGCCGAAATAGCAATCAGCCCCAGCATTTT. It is translated as CASSSDSRNSNQPQHF.

The chain is built from TRBV9 and TRBJ1-1; TRBD1 aligns across 8 bases. This CDR3 comprises 15 residues. V shed 3 bases, J shed 3 bases, and the junction held 7 bases outside the gene matches. The V gene's germline CDR1 is SGDLS and CDR2 YYNGEE. The DNA of the CDR3 is TGTGCCAGCAGCGCCAGACAGGGGCAGGACACTGAAGCTTTCTTT. Protein product: CASSARQGQDTEAFF.

V usage is TRBV27 and J usage is TRBJ1-6; 8 bases are a match to TRBD1. With 6 bases clipped from V and 9 bases from J, the junction kept 4 bases outside the gene matches. The CDR3 loop spans 13 amino acids. The germline V gene encodes CDR1 MNHEY and CDR2 SMNVEV (reference sequence). The CDR3 DNA follows: TGTGCCAGCAGCAGGGGGCTTGGTTCACCCCTCCACTTT. It yields the protein CASSRGLGSPLHF.

V gene TRBV9 combines with J gene TRBJ2-2; D gene uncertain. V lost 0 bases and J lost 1, with 7 bases in between. This CDR3 spans 15 amino acids. Germline CDR1 SGDLS, CDR2 YYNGEE. CDR3 in amino acids: CASSVAELNTGELFF. As DNA, the CDR3 is TGTGCCAGCAGCGTAGCAGAATTGAACACCGGGGAGCTGTTTTTT.

The chain recombines TRBV29-1 with TRBJ2-7; the match to TRBD1 covers 11 bases. The CDR3 consists of 13 residues. Unmatched junction bases numbered 8, after V lost 6 bases and J lost 7 bases. Germline lookup yields CDR1 SQVTM and CDR2 ANQGSEA. The CDR3 protein is CSVRTGGEEEQYF. CDR3 DNA: TGCAGCGTCCGGACAGGGGGCGAAGAAGAGCAGTACTTC.

The J gene is TRBJ2-7, the V gene TRBV27; D is perhaps TRBD1 (5 bases). The CDR3 spans 12 residues. Per germline, CDR1 MNHEY and CDR2 SMNVEV (reference sequence). The V end was cut by 5 bases, the J end by 5 bases, with 10 bases between. The CDR3 protein is CASSPGMHEQYF. DNA for the CDR3: TGTGCCAGCAGTCCAGGGATGCACGAGCAGTACTTC.

The genes are TRBV6-5 and TRBJ2-7, with 10 bases lining up with TRBD1. The J segment lost 6 bases and the V segment lost 1 base, leaving 6 bases of the junction unmatched. This CDR3 region has 15 residues. CDR1 is MNHEY and CDR2 is SVGAGI in the germline V gene. This CDR3 is CASSYYGTGASEQYF. The CDR3 DNA follows: TGTGCCAGCAGTTACTACGGGACAGGGGCCTCCGAGCAGTACTTC.